This TCR beta chain was sequenced for a study of blood T cell repertoires in COVID-19. Study-wide background: T cells, B-cell-depleted T cells, or PBMCs supplied cDNA or gDNA.

In the source study's methods: The authors estimated nucleated cell counts from reference gene primer amplification. The repertoire was sequenced with immunoSEQ multiplex PCR; TCRdb's copy has only in-frame clones and lacks some. V, J and clone size reflect that table, while D and trimming were determined from the DNA. There are approximately 240,000 clones in the sample; 65% to 90% occur only once, and 4.9% lies in the top ten. The CDR3 totals 15 residues. V was cut by 3 bases and J by 4 bases, with 16 bases left in between. Germline CDR1 is SGHDT and CDR2 is YYEEEE. The rearrangement joins TRBV5-6 to TRBJ2-5; TRBD2 is a possible D gene (7 bases). Source material: peripheral blood. The sequence came from a woman of 80 years or more with active or convalescent COVID-19. CDR3 sequence reads: CASSWGGGVSETQYF. In DNA form, the CDR3 reads TGTGCCAGCAGCTGGGGCGGGGGCGTATCAGAGACCCAGTACTTC.